Below are 20 T cell receptor beta chains sequenced from a single sample in a study of neoadjuvant anti-PD-1 for oral cavity cancer. The repertoire was sequenced with immunoSEQ multiplex PCR; TCRdb's copy has only in-frame clones and lacks some. The table shows tens of thousands of clones, with 65% to 85% occurring only once. The material sequenced was PBMCs, taken before nivolumab (anti-PD-1) treatment. The receptor source for this set is a person aged 35-79 years with oral cavity squamous cell carcinoma.

The chain uses TRBV6-1 and TRBJ2-5; D uncertain. Germline CDR1 reads MNHNS; CDR2 reads SASEGT. Trimming stripped 2 bases from V and 2 bases from J, with 9 bases between. The CDR3 covers 14 residues. This CDR3 reads CASSENTRQETQYF. The DNA of the CDR3 is TGTGCCAGCAGTGAAAATACCCGTCAAGAGACCCAGTACTTC.

The rearrangement joins TRBV27 to TRBJ2-3; D uncertain. The germline gives CDR1 MNHEY, CDR2 SMNVEV (reference sequence). Deletions cut 5 bases from V and 0 bases from J, with 9 bases between. This CDR3 region has 14 residues. CDR3 sequence (DNA): TGTGCCAGCAGTCTGTTGGGGAGCACAGATACGCAGTATTTT. Translation gives CASSLLGSTDTQYF.

The chain joins TRBV6-4 to TRBJ1-1; the match to TRBD1 covers 7 bases. J gave up 7 bases and V 2 bases, and 16 bases lay outside the gene matches. The CDR3 is made up of 17 amino acids. From germline, CDR1 is MRHNA and CDR2 SNTAGT. CDR3 sequence (DNA): TGTGCCAGCAGTGACCCGACCTGGACAGGCCCTTTTGATGAAGCTTTCTTT. It is translated as CASSDPTWTGPFDEAFF.

The gene calls are TRBV19 and TRBJ1-1, with D perhaps TRBD1 (5 bases). Germline CDR1 and CDR2: LNHDA and SQIVND (reference sequence). V lost 3 bases, J lost 1 base, and 18 bases lay in between. The CDR3 has 17 residues. The CDR3 here is CASSMRWGLEANTEAFF. In DNA, the CDR3 is TGTGCCAGTAGTATGCGCTGGGGGTTGGAGGCGAACACTGAAGCTTTCTTT. Full variable domain (missing parts from reference TRBV19 and TRBJ1-1): DGGITQSPKYLFRKEGQNVTLSCEQNLNHDAMYWYRQDPGQGLRLIYYSQIVNDFQKGDIAEGYSVSREKKESFPLTVTSAQKNPTAFYLCASSMRWGLEANTEAFFGQGTRLTVV.

The genes are TRBV6-1 and TRBJ1-2; D unresolved. The CDR3 is 16 amino acids. Trimming left V 4 bases short and J 3 bases short, with 18 bases between. Germline V gene data show CDR1 as MNHNS and CDR2 as SASEGT. CDR3 bases: TGTGCCAGCAGTGTGAATGTAATGGGTTTTTACTATGGCTACACCTTC. Residues: CASSVNVMGFYYGYTF.

CDR3 nucleotides: TGTGCCAGCAGAGGGACTACCCCCTACGAGCAGTACTTC. Residues: CASRGTTPYEQYF. The chain combines TRBV11-1 with TRBJ2-7, with 7 bases matching TRBD2. The V and J ends lost 6 bases and 2 bases, in that order; junction bases with no gene match: 4. CDR1 SGHAT and CDR2 FQDESV come from the germline V gene (reference sequence). The CDR3 contains 13 residues.

The chain carries TRBV7-2 and TRBJ1-3; no clear D. V lost 1 base, J lost 2 bases, and 9 bases lay in between. This CDR3 spans 15 amino acids. Germline V CDR1 and CDR2: SGHTA, FQGNSA. The CDR3 protein is CASSLGPLTGNTIYF. Written as DNA, the CDR3 is TGTGCCAGCAGCTTAGGTCCATTGACTGGAAACACCATATATTTT.

The J gene is TRBJ1-5, the V gene TRBV6-5; D perhaps matches TRBD1 (5 bases). Germline V CDR1 and CDR2: MNHEY, SVGAGI. The CDR3 spans 15 residues. Trimming removed 4 bases from V and 3 bases from J, with 13 bases in between. The CDR3 loop reads CASSSLQGPNQPQHF. Written as DNA, the CDR3 is TGTGCCAGCAGTTCTCTTCAGGGCCCCAATCAGCCCCAGCATTTT.

The chain is built from TRBV5-1 and TRBJ2-5; D is ambiguous. V lost 0 bases and J lost 1, with 4 bases in between. CDR1 and CDR2 (germline): SGHRS, YFSETQ. This CDR3 has 13 residues. The CDR3 DNA sequence: TGCGCCAGCAGCTTGGCCGTCCAAGAGACCCAGTACTTC. It codes for CASSLAVQETQYF.

This chain links TRBV27 with TRBJ2-5; the D gene is possibly TRBD2 (6 bases). V was cut by 10 bases and J by 4 bases, with 22 bases left in between. CDR1 MNHEY and CDR2 SMNVEV come from the germline V gene (reference sequence). The CDR3 runs to 15 residues. The CDR3 reads CATQKWGDLTETQYF. The CDR3 nucleotides are TGTGCCACCCAAAAGTGGGGGGACCTCACAGAGACCCAGTACTTC.

The chain is built from TRBV11-2 and TRBJ2-1, with 14 positions matching TRBD2. From germline, CDR1 is SGHAT and CDR2 FQNNGV. Trimming removed 6 bases from V and 6 bases from J; junction bases left unmatched: 13. This CDR3 is built from 18 residues. In nucleotides, the CDR3 is TGTGCCAGCAGGGCCAGGGTGGGGACTAGCGGGAGTGGCAATGAGCAGTTCTTC. This translates into CASRARVGTSGSGNEQFF.

The rearrangement joins TRBV2 to TRBJ2-1; no clear D gene. V shed 8 bases and J shed 7 bases, with 9 bases lying between them. The CDR3 sequence is 11 residues long. Per germline, CDR1 SNHLY and CDR2 FYNNEI. CDR3 residues: CASQDGNEQFF. The CDR3 DNA is TGTGCCAGCCAGGACGGGAATGAGCAGTTCTTC.

The J gene is TRBJ2-3, the V gene TRBV11-2; 8 bases match TRBD2. Germline values: CDR1 SGHAT, CDR2 FQNNGV. This CDR3 region has 17 residues. Trimming at V came to 5 bases and at J to 3 bases, leaving 13 bases not matched to a gene. The CDR3 region is CASSPGGASGSTDTQYF. In DNA, the CDR3 is TGTGCCAGCAGCCCGGGAGGCGCTAGCGGGTCTACAGATACGCAGTATTTT.

This clone was detected once. The CDR3, as DNA: TGCGCCAGCAGCCAAGACCAGGGGGCCGCCTATGGCTACACCTTC. Amino acids: CASSQDQGAAYGYTF. This sequence joins TRBV4-1 and TRBJ1-2, with 8 bases lining up with TRBD1. Germline values: CDR1 MGHRA, CDR2 YSYEKL. The CDR3 runs to 15 residues. V was clipped by 0 bases and J by 4 bases; unmatched bases: 4.

The chain recombines TRBV6-6 with TRBJ2-2, with a tentative D call TRBD1 (6 bases). The CDR3 is made up of 15 amino acids. The ends were cut back, 8 bases at V and 1 base at J, with 14 bases in the middle. Germline-derived CDR1 and CDR2 are MNHNY and SVGAGI (reference sequence). CDR3 protein: CASHLSGENTGELFF. The CDR3 DNA sequence: TGTGCCAGCCACTTGTCAGGGGAGAACACCGGGGAGCTGTTTTTT.

The chain combines TRBV6-6 with TRBJ2-7, with unresolved D. V dropped 11 bases and J dropped 6 bases, with 20 bases sitting between them. Germline V gene data show CDR1 as MNHNY and CDR2 as SVGAGI (reference sequence). The length of the CDR3 is 13 residues. CDR3 bases: TGTGCCTCCGAACCTCAGTCCCTTTTCGAGCAGTACTTC. Encoded protein: CASEPQSLFEQYF.

The V call is TRBV6-6, the J call TRBJ2-2; D may match TRBD1 or TRBD2 (5 bases each). This CDR3 is built from 14 residues. The V gene lost 10 bases and the J gene lost 4 bases, with 16 bases spanning the gap. Looked up from germline, CDR1 is MNHNY and CDR2 is SVGAGI (reference sequence). The CDR3 coding sequence is TGTGCCACCGACCCCGGGACCATCACCGGGGAGCTGTTTTTT. This translates into CATDPGTITGELFF.

Here the CDR3 DNA reads TGTGCCAGCAGCGTAGGACAGACAAACACCGGGGAGCTGTTTTTT. This translates into CASSVGQTNTGELFF. This chain links TRBV9 with TRBJ2-2, with a tentative D call TRBD1 (5 bases). Germline V lookup: CDR1 SGDLS, CDR2 YYNGEE. The length of the CDR3 is 15 residues. The V gene lost 0 bases and the J gene lost 2 bases, with 8 bases spanning the gap.

This clone was recorded a few times. The chain combines TRBV10-3 with TRBJ2-5; D possibly corresponds to TRBD1 (5 bases). The length of the CDR3 is 13 residues. Germline CDR1 is ENHRY and CDR2 is SYGVKD. V was trimmed by 8 bases and J by 2 bases, leaving 12 bases between them. As DNA, the CDR3 is TGTGCCATCTGGTCTAGGGGTCAAGAGACCCAGTACTTC. It yields the protein CAIWSRGQETQYF.

V and J are TRBV10-1 and TRBJ2-1; 8 bases are shared with TRBD1. The junction had 12 bases not matched to a gene; V was cut back by 6 bases and J by 14 bases. Germline assignment: CDR1 WNHNN and CDR2 SYGVQD (reference sequence). This CDR3 is built from 13 residues. CDR3 bases: TGCGCCAGCAGCTTAGGACCCGGACAGGGAGAGTTCTTC. It codes for CASSLGPGQGEFF.